Each of the 22 T cell receptor beta chains below was sequenced from the same sample in a study of T cell repertoires in cytomegalovirus infection. TCRdb itself ran the reads through MiXCR, one entry per CDR3 protein. The sample includes nearly 450,000 distinct CDR3 sequences, roughly 30% of them seen just once. The sequenced sample consisted of PBMCs. The receptors were gathered from a human donor in good health (CMV status not recorded). Some clones in this sample may be carry-over from other donors' samples.

The gene calls are TRBV7-2 and TRBJ1-1; D gene unclear. With 5 bases removed from V and 1 base from J, the gap between germline ends came to 14 bases. The CDR3 is 15 residues long. Per the germline V gene, CDR1 is SGHTA and CDR2 is FQGNSA. CDR3 amino acids: CASSPSGRRNTEAFF. The CDR3 DNA is TGTGCCAGCAGCCCCTCGGGCAGGAGGAACACTGAAGCTTTCTTT.

The rearrangement links TRBV6-8 to TRBJ1-5; D remains ambiguous. CDR1 is MNHGY, CDR2 SAAAGT, per germline. The CDR3 is 13 residues long. V dropped 2 bases and J dropped 3 bases, with 5 bases sitting between them. Here the CDR3 reads CASSYGINQPQHF. The CDR3, as DNA: TGTGCCAGCAGTTACGGGATCAATCAGCCCCAGCATTTT.

Note on this clonotype: Germline and junction disagree at one end, which may indicate a read error. The rearrangement joins TRBV6-2 or TRBV6-3 to TRBJ2-5, with TRBD2 matching over 10 bases. The CDR3 is made up of 17 amino acids. The germline V gene encodes CDR1 MNHEY and CDR2 SVGEGT. CDR3 loop: CARSSGLASTTQETQHF. As DNA, the CDR3 is TGTGCCCGCAGCTCGGGACTAGCGTCCACTACCCAAGAGACCCAGCACTTC.

This clonotype was seen more than once but under ten times. V and J are TRBV7-9 and TRBJ1-1; D not certain. The ends were cut back, 5 bases at V and 2 bases at J, with 15 bases in the middle. This CDR3 is built from 15 residues. Germline lookup yields CDR1 SEHNR and CDR2 FQNEAQ (reference sequence). CDR3 bases: TGTGCCAGCAGCCACAATAATCGTGGCAACACTGAAGCTTTCTTT. This translates into CASSHNNRGNTEAFF.

The rearrangement links TRBV7-6 to TRBJ2-2; maybe TRBD1 (8 bases). Trimming stripped 3 bases from V and 8 bases from J, with 22 bases between. CDR1 and CDR2 from the germline V gene are SGHVS and FNYEAQ. This CDR3 has 17 amino acids. The CDR3 bases are TGTGCCAGCAGCTTGGGGGGGACAGGAGGTCGTGCTGGGGAGCTGTTTTTT. Encoded protein: CASSLGGTGGRAGELFF.

V gene TRBV20-1 combines with J gene TRBJ2-7, with D perhaps TRBD1 or TRBD2 (6 bases each). Germline-derived CDR1 and CDR2 are DFQATT and SNEGSKA (reference sequence). V dropped 6 bases and J dropped 4 bases, with 22 bases sitting between them. This CDR3 contains 15 residues. CDR3 region: CSANPGAGVRYEQYF. The CDR3 nucleotides read TGCAGTGCAAACCCGGGGGCAGGGGTGAGATACGAGCAGTACTTC.

The rearrangement joins TRBV3-1 to TRBJ1-4; D gene ambiguous. Trimming cost V 1 base and J 7 bases, with 10 bases left between them. CDR3 length equals 14 residues. CDR1 and CDR2 from the germline V gene are LGHDT and YNNKEL (reference sequence). The CDR3: CASSQGPHGEKLFF. In DNA, the CDR3 is TGTGCCAGCAGCCAAGGGCCCCACGGTGAAAAACTGTTTTTT.

This clonotype was counted many times. The genes are TRBV7-8 and TRBJ1-4, with D hard to call. V lost 4 bases to trimming and J lost 7 bases, with 10 bases between them. Germline values: CDR1 SGHVS, CDR2 FQNEAQ. The CDR3 consists of 13 residues. CDR3 bases: TGTGCCAGCAGCTCGTCGAGGGCTGAAAAACTGTTTTTT. Translating gives CASSSSRAEKLFF.

The rearrangement joins TRBV7-2 to TRBJ1-6; D remains ambiguous. V dropped 0 bases and J dropped 8 bases, with 11 bases sitting between them. This CDR3 is built from 15 residues. Germline assignment: CDR1 SGHTA and CDR2 FQGNSA. CDR3 loop: CASSLASWGYSPLHF. The DNA for the CDR3 is TGTGCCAGCAGCTTAGCATCGTGGGGATATTCACCCCTCCACTTT.

This clonotype was seen only a few times. The chain couples TRBV6-1 to TRBJ2-3; TRBD2 aligns across 15 bases. V shed 6 bases, J shed 1 base, and the junction held 5 bases outside the gene matches. In germline, CDR1 is MNHNS, CDR2 SASEGT. The CDR3 is 17 residues long. CDR3 in amino acids: CASRGLAGGLGTDTQYF. The CDR3 DNA follows: TGTGCCAGCAGAGGACTAGCGGGGGGGCTCGGCACAGATACGCAGTATTTT.

The chain combines TRBV20-1 with TRBJ1-5, with TRBD1 identical over 7 bases. This CDR3 region has 15 residues. Germline trimming cut 2 bases from V and 3 bases from J; bases unmatched to any gene: 7. CDR1 is DFQATT, CDR2 SNEGSKA, per germline (reference sequence). The CDR3 here is CSARNDREVNQPQHF. Here the CDR3 DNA reads TGCAGTGCTAGAAACGACAGGGAAGTCAATCAGCCCCAGCATTTT.

This clonotype was picked up a small number of times. The chain links TRBV10-3 to TRBJ2-1; 9 nucleotides align to TRBD2. In germline, CDR1 is ENHRY, CDR2 SYGVKD. The CDR3 has 13 amino acids. V was pared by 7 bases and J by 8 bases, with 6 bases of the junction left unmatched. Here the CDR3 DNA reads TGTGCCATCACTGGGACTAGCAGTGATGAGCAGTTCTTC. Its protein is CAITGTSSDEQFF.

The chain has TRBV20-1 and TRBJ1-3, with TRBD1 as a possible D gene (6 bases). CDR3 length equals 15 residues. The germline gives CDR1 DFQATT, CDR2 SNEGSKA (reference sequence). V was pared by 4 bases and J by 3 bases, with 16 bases between. The DNA of the CDR3 is TGCAGTGCTACTTGGACAGAACACCTTGGAAACACCATATATTTT. It translates to CSATWTEHLGNTIYF.

The CDR3 here is CASSYYGGTGYSNQPQHF. In nucleotides, the CDR3 is TGTGCCAGCAGTTACTACGGCGGGACAGGTTATAGCAATCAGCCCCAGCATTTT. The chain couples TRBV6-6 to TRBJ1-5; TRBD1 matches 8 bases. This CDR3 contains 18 residues. J gave up 0 bases and V 1 base, and 8 bases lay outside the gene matches. Germline V gives CDR1 MNHNY, CDR2 SVGAGI (reference sequence).

This clonotype was recorded at least ten times. The CDR3 sequence: CASSLGTGTGRDTQYF. The CDR3 nucleotides are TGTGCCAGCAGCTTAGGCACAGGGACGGGTCGGGATACGCAGTATTTT. The rearrangement links TRBV7-2 to TRBJ2-3, with D tentatively TRBD1 (6 bases). V dropped 1 base and J dropped 6 bases, with 17 bases sitting between them. Germline CDR1 is SGHTA and CDR2 is FQGNSA. The CDR3 spans 16 residues.

V and J are TRBV20-1 and TRBJ2-7, with D tentatively TRBD2 (6 bases). V lost 5 bases and J 4 bases, leaving 18 bases between the germline ends. The CDR3 sequence is 14 residues long. Per germline, CDR1 DFQATT and CDR2 SNEGSKA (reference sequence). The CDR3 DNA reads as TGCAGTGCTCCCCTCCAGGAGGGTATGTACGAGCAGTACTTC. Its translation: CSAPLQEGMYEQYF.

There are a few counts of this clonotype. V gene TRBV2 combines with J gene TRBJ2-7; tentative D call: TRBD1 (6 bases). Per germline, CDR1 SNHLY and CDR2 FYNNEI. Trimming cost V 5 bases and J 1 base, with 12 bases left between them. CDR3 size: 14 residues. The CDR3 spells CASSSQGQSYEQYF. The DNA of the CDR3 is TGTGCCAGCAGTTCACAGGGCCAATCCTACGAGCAGTACTTC.

In its sample, this clonotype was seen a few times. The chain carries TRBV7-8 and TRBJ2-5, with 7 positions matching TRBD1. Germline CDR1 SGHVS, CDR2 FQNEAQ. The CDR3 loop spans 17 amino acids. V dropped 5 bases and J dropped 5; count of bases not matched to a gene: 17. CDR3: CASSMTRQGKRGETQYF. CDR3 nucleotides: TGTGCCAGCAGCATGACCCGACAGGGAAAAAGGGGGGAGACCCAGTACTTC.

This clonotype has just a few counts. The chain has TRBV20-1 and TRBJ2-7; 8 bases match TRBD1. Germline V gene sequence: CDR1 DFQATT, CDR2 SNEGSKA (reference sequence). V was clipped by 6 bases and J by 0 bases; unmatched bases: 7. This CDR3 region has 14 residues. Written as DNA, the CDR3 is TGCAGTGCGACAGGGGACTCGATCTCCTACGAGCAGTACTTC. Amino acid sequence: CSATGDSISYEQYF.

This clonotype was detected a few times. The genes are TRBV29-1 and TRBJ1-4; no reliable D call. CDR1 and CDR2 (germline): SQVTM, ANQGSEA. CDR3 length: 14 residues. V was clipped by 1 base and J by 6 bases, with 12 bases between them. The CDR3 sequence is CSVEVAGNDEKLFF. The CDR3 bases are TGCAGCGTTGAAGTTGCGGGGAATGATGAAAAACTGTTTTTT.

V usage is TRBV3-1 and J usage is TRBJ1-1; D is ambiguous. This CDR3 has 14 residues. V was shortened by 5 bases and J by 1 base, with 11 bases between the two germline ends. Germline values: CDR1 LGHDT, CDR2 YNNKEL (reference sequence). The CDR3 DNA reads as TGTGCCAGCAGCGGGCGAGGGTGGAACACTGAAGCTTTCTTT. Translating gives CASSGRGWNTEAFF. Based on the CDR3 plus reference TRBV3-1 and TRBJ1-1, the full variable domain is DTAVSQTPKYLVTQMGNDKSIKCEQNLGHDTMYWYKQDSKKFLKIMFSYNNKELIINETVPNRFSPKSPDKAHLNLHINSLELGDSAVYFCASSGRGWNTEAFFGQGTRLTVV.

The chain carries TRBV6-2 or TRBV6-3 and TRBJ1-1; D gene uncertain. The CDR3 runs to 14 residues. With 6 bases removed from V and 1 base from J, the gap between germline ends came to 12 bases. The germline CDR1 and CDR2 sequences are MNHEY and SVGEGT. The CDR3 sequence is CASRPGLKNTEAFF. The CDR3 DNA is TGTGCCAGCAGACCGGGTCTCAAGAACACTGAAGCTTTCTTT.